Detailed here is one T cell receptor (beta chain). Both 60 Vbeta primers and 13 Jbeta primers went into the PCR. Only in-frame clones appear in the TCRdb table, and some are missing; sequencing was by immunoSEQ multiplex PCR. The repertoire consists of 200,000 or so clones, with approximately 78% occurring once and the leading ten covering over 5%. The data were obtained in a study of cytomegalovirus exposure and HLA in healthy donors. Germline V gene lookup returns CDR1 SGHDN and CDR2 FVKESK. Trimming cost V 4 bases and J 0 bases; bases outside gene matches: 3. This CDR3 region has 14 residues. Sequencing was performed on PBMCs. The chain carries TRBV14 and TRBJ2-7; TRBD1 agrees at 7 bases. The source is a woman aged 50 to 65 in good health and CMV-seropositive. The CDR3 spells CASSPGQNSYEQYF. CDR3 nucleotides: TGTGCCAGCAGCCCGGGACAGAACTCCTACGAGCAGTACTTC.